The next 31 T cell receptor beta chains were all read from a single sample in a study of OX40 agonist ivuxolimab in advanced cancers. Using immunoSEQ multiplex PCR, the repertoire was profiled, and TCRdb retains in-frame clones only, with some absent. In the table there are approximately 50,000 clones, about 93% of which are singletons. Sequenced material: CD4+ or CD8+ T cells sorted from blood, taken in a trial of the OX40 agonist ivuxolimab. These receptors were collected from an adult with an advanced solid tumor such as melanoma, head and neck, liver or kidney cancer.

The chain uses TRBV5-4 and TRBJ2-7; D might be TRBD1 (5 bases). This CDR3 is built from 11 residues. Germline CDR1 reads SGHNT; CDR2 reads YYREEE (reference sequence). Deletions cut 4 bases from V and 6 bases from J, with 8 bases between. As DNA, the CDR3 is TGTGCCAGCAGCCATCAGGGCGAGCAGTACTTC. Translating gives CASSHQGEQYF.

V usage is TRBV19 and J usage is TRBJ2-2, with D possibly TRBD1 on 6 matching bases. The CDR3 has 13 residues. Germline CDR1 is LNHDA and CDR2 is SQIVND (reference sequence). The V end was cut by 8 bases, the J end by 2 bases, with 9 bases between. As DNA, the CDR3 is TGTGCCAGTGACAGGAAAAACACCGGGGAGCTGTTTTTT. Its translation: CASDRKNTGELFF.

The chain carries TRBV5-6 and TRBJ2-7; 7 positions match TRBD2. Germline CDR1 reads SGHDT; CDR2 reads YYEEEE. The CDR3 is made up of 16 amino acids. V dropped 3 bases and J dropped 2; count of bases not matched to a gene: 11. This CDR3 is CASSYLLAEPPYEQYF. The CDR3 region has the DNA TGTGCCAGCAGCTACCTCCTAGCGGAGCCCCCCTACGAGCAGTACTTC. Using reference TRBV5-6 and TRBJ2-7 for the parts outside the CDR3, the full variable domain is DAGVTQSPTHLIKTRGQQVTLRCSPKSGHDTVSWYQQALGQGPQFIFQYYEEEERQRGNFPDRFSGHQFPNYSSELNVNALLLGDSALYLCASSYLLAEPPYEQYFGPGTRLTVT.

This clone was seen only a few times. The chain has TRBV30 and TRBJ2-7; TRBD1 might be the D (5 bases). Between the trimmed V and J ends, which lost 2 bases and 6 bases, there was a span of 8 bases. CDR1 and CDR2 (germline): GTSNPN, SVGIG (reference sequence). The CDR3 is 11 residues long. CDR3 residues: CAWSNQGEQYF. CDR3 nucleotides: TGTGCCTGGAGTAACCAGGGCGAGCAGTACTTC. The whole variable domain, remainder taken from reference TRBV30 and TRBJ2-7, is SQTIHQWPATLVQPVGSPLSLECTVEGTSNPNLYWYRQAAGRGLQLLFYSVGIGQISSEVPQNLSASRPQDRQFILSSKKLLLSDSGFYLCAWSNQGEQYFGPGTRLTVT.

This chain joins TRBV21-1 and TRBJ1-3; no check of the table's D call, TRBD1, against the DNA was made. TRBV21-1 is given as a pseudogene. CDR3 length: 19 residues. The CDR3 is CASSPDRALSRHTGNTIYF. DNA for the CDR3: TGTGCCAGCAGCCCCGACAGGGCCCTATCCCGCCATACTGGAAACACCATATATTTT.

In this sample, this clone turned up once. The genes are TRBV21-1 and TRBJ1-5; TRBD1 reflects the table's D call only, with no check against the DNA. TRBV21-1 is flagged as a pseudogene. The CDR3 has 14 amino acids. This CDR3 is CASSKWSQNQPQHF. DNA for the CDR3: TGTGCCAGCAGCAAATGGTCTCAGAATCAGCCCCAGCATTTT.

The chain combines TRBV19 with TRBJ1-1; D is uncertain. The CDR3 loop spans 14 amino acids. CDR1 and CDR2 from the germline V gene are LNHDA and SQIVND (reference sequence). V shed 6 bases and J shed 1 base, with 12 bases lying between them. CDR3: CASSQIQWNTEAFF. The CDR3 DNA is TGTGCCAGTAGCCAAATACAGTGGAACACTGAAGCTTTCTTT.

This CDR3 is CASSRYPPRDGKNYEQYF. The CDR3 DNA sequence: TGTGCCAGCAGCCGTTACCCCCCTCGGGACGGAAAAAACTACGAGCAGTACTTC. This chain links TRBV7-8 with TRBJ2-7; D may be TRBD1 or TRBD2 (5 bases each). V was trimmed by 5 bases and J by 3 bases, leaving 26 bases between them. Germline-derived CDR1 and CDR2 are SGHVS and FQNEAQ. This CDR3 is 18 amino acids long.

The rearrangement joins TRBV7-6 to TRBJ2-5; 11 nucleotides agree with TRBD1. Germline V gene data show CDR1 as SGHVS and CDR2 as FNYEAQ. There are 15 residues in the CDR3. V shed 1 base, J shed 5 bases, and the junction held 3 bases outside the gene matches. CDR3 region: CASSLGTGGGETQYF. CDR3 bases: TGTGCCAGCAGCTTAGGGACAGGGGGCGGGGAGACCCAGTACTTC.

The CDR3 is CASSPQGGTSGRQGELFF. The CDR3 nucleotides read TGCGCCAGCAGCCCCCAGGGAGGGACTAGCGGACGCCAAGGGGAGCTGTTTTTT. The V gene is TRBV4-1, the J gene TRBJ2-2; TRBD2 matches at 11 bases. This CDR3 comprises 18 residues. V was clipped by 4 bases and J by 8 bases; unmatched bases: 15. Germline V CDR1 and CDR2: MGHRA, YSYEKL.

The chain couples TRBV30 to TRBJ2-1; D not certain. V was clipped by 0 bases and J by 6 bases, with 12 bases between them. The CDR3 contains 14 residues. The germline V gene encodes CDR1 GTSNPN and CDR2 SVGIG (reference sequence). The CDR3 DNA follows: TGTGCCTGGAGTGTAACTATGGGTTTCAATGAGCAGTTCTTC. Residues: CAWSVTMGFNEQFF. The whole variable domain, remainder taken from reference TRBV30 and TRBJ2-1, is SQTIHQWPATLVQPVGSPLSLECTVEGTSNPNLYWYRQAAGRGLQLLFYSVGIGQISSEVPQNLSASRPQDRQFILSSKKLLLSDSGFYLCAWSVTMGFNEQFFGPGTRLTVL.

The genes are TRBV11-1 and TRBJ2-1, with 8 positions matching TRBD1. Looked up from germline, CDR1 is SGHAT and CDR2 is FQDESV (reference sequence). The CDR3 consists of 15 residues. V dropped 1 base and J dropped 3; count of bases not matched to a gene: 2. CDR3 nucleotide sequence: TGTGCCAGCAGCTTAGTGGGGACAGGCTACAATGAGCAGTTCTTC. Translated: CASSLVGTGYNEQFF.

The rearrangement uses TRBV11-2 and TRBJ2-1; 9 bases map to TRBD1. V shed 6 bases, J shed 8 bases, and the junction held 11 bases outside the gene matches. Germline V gene sequence: CDR1 SGHAT, CDR2 FQNNGV. The CDR3 totals 15 residues. CDR3 sequence reads: CASRHPGQGDDEQFF. The DNA for the CDR3 is TGTGCCAGCAGGCATCCGGGACAGGGAGATGATGAGCAGTTCTTC.

The V call is TRBV27, the J call TRBJ2-1, with TRBD2 matching 10 bases. Germline V CDR1 and CDR2: MNHEY, SMNVEV (reference sequence). J lost 3 bases, V lost 2 bases, and 13 bases had no gene match. The CDR3 covers 19 residues. The CDR3 spells CASSLPPPTLAGFYNEQFF. CDR3 DNA sequence: TGTGCCAGCAGTTTACCCCCCCCCACACTAGCGGGATTCTACAATGAGCAGTTCTTC.

The V gene is TRBV7-9, the J gene TRBJ2-4, with unresolved D. The V end was cut by 5 bases, the J end by 8 bases, with 16 bases between. In germline, CDR1 is SEHNR, CDR2 FQNEAQ (reference sequence). The CDR3 length is 14 residues. CDR3 DNA sequence: TGTGCCAGCAGCCCTAGTTCGGACCGGGACATTCAGTACTTC. Its protein product is CASSPSSDRDIQYF.

The chain uses TRBV27 and TRBJ2-7; TRBD2 matches at 9 bases. The CDR3 totals 19 residues. V shed 2 bases, J shed 1 base, and the junction held 15 bases outside the gene matches. Germline V gives CDR1 MNHEY, CDR2 SMNVEV (reference sequence). The CDR3 here is CASSLLPAGGPHISYEQYF. CDR3 coding DNA: TGTGCCAGCAGTTTACTTCCAGCGGGAGGTCCGCATATTTCCTACGAGCAGTACTTC.

The chain carries TRBV18 and TRBJ2-1; weak D call: TRBD1 (6 bases). Germline CDR1 KGHSH, CDR2 LQKENI. With 2 bases removed from V and 2 bases from J, the gap between germline ends came to 10 bases. This CDR3 comprises 15 residues. CDR3 sequence: CASSPGAGAYNEQFF. The CDR3 bases are TGTGCCAGCTCACCAGGCGCAGGGGCCTACAATGAGCAGTTCTTC.

The rearrangement links TRBV18 to TRBJ2-1; D perhaps matches TRBD1 (6 bases). CDR1 KGHSH and CDR2 LQKENI come from the germline V gene. The CDR3 extends over 16 amino acids. V dropped 4 bases and J dropped 3 bases, with 16 bases sitting between them. The CDR3 loop is CASSRAGTYYYNEQFF. CDR3 sequence (DNA): TGTGCCAGCTCACGGGCCGGGACATATTACTACAATGAGCAGTTCTTC.

This clone was seen only once. The V call is TRBV28, the J call TRBJ1-1; D call uncertain. The CDR3 covers 14 residues. V lost 3 bases to trimming and J lost 0 bases, with 8 bases between them. Germline CDR1 reads MDHEN; CDR2 reads SYDVKM. CDR3 in DNA: TGTGCCAGCAGTTTTCCGGAGATGAACACTGAAGCTTTCTTT. This codes for CASSFPEMNTEAFF.

V is TRBV10-2 and J is TRBJ2-2, with D perhaps assigned TRBD1 or TRBD2 (6 bases each). CDR1 is WSHSY and CDR2 is SAAADI in the germline V gene. Trimming pared 3 bases from V and 6 bases from J, leaving 14 bases between. The CDR3 has 15 amino acids. CDR3 bases: TGCGCCAGCAGTGACCGGGGGCGTCTTGCCGGGGAGCTGTTTTTT. It is translated as CASSDRGRLAGELFF.

The count of this clone is one. V usage is TRBV6-5 and J usage is TRBJ1-1; no clear D. The CDR3 loop spans 13 amino acids. The germline CDR1 and CDR2 sequences are MNHEY and SVGAGI. V was clipped by 0 bases and J by 8 bases, with 10 bases between them. For the CDR3, the DNA is TGTGCCAGCAGTTACTCGACCCTACAGGAAGCTTTCTTT. The encoded protein is CASSYSTLQEAFF.

The chain recombines TRBV9 with TRBJ2-3; TRBD2 is a possible D gene (6 bases). There are 16 residues in the CDR3. CDR1 and CDR2 from the germline V gene are SGDLS and YYNGEE. The ends were cut back, 2 bases at V and 0 bases at J, with 13 bases in the middle. The CDR3 region is CASSVSGSMSTDTQYF. The CDR3 DNA reads TGTGCCAGCAGCGTGTCCGGGAGCATGAGCACAGATACGCAGTATTTT.

V gene TRBV19 combines with J gene TRBJ2-4; tentatively, D is TRBD1 or TRBD2 (5 bases each). Germline V gene lookup returns CDR1 LNHDA and CDR2 SQIVND (reference sequence). The V and J ends lost 3 bases and 1 base respectively, with 13 bases between them. The CDR3 runs 16 residues. CDR3 in amino acids: CASSIRGDRAKNIQYF. CDR3 DNA: TGTGCCAGTAGTATCAGAGGGGATCGGGCCAAAAACATTCAGTACTTC.

In regard to this clone: Its ends do not fully match the called genes, so a read error is possible. The rearrangement links TRBV15 to TRBJ1-1; D is unclear. Germline V gene lookup returns CDR1 LNHNV and CDR2 YYDKDF (reference sequence). The CDR3 spans 12 residues. The CDR3 is CAASSGNTEAFF. The DNA for the CDR3 is TGTGCCGCCAGCAGCGGGAACACTGAAGCTTTCTTT.

V gene TRBV9 combines with J gene TRBJ2-5; D remains ambiguous. V was cut by 3 bases and J by 2 bases, with 11 bases left in between. This CDR3 is built from 14 residues. Germline CDR1 and CDR2: SGDLS and YYNGEE. CDR3 in amino acids: CASSAPSDQETQYF. The CDR3, as DNA: TGTGCCAGCAGCGCCCCGAGCGATCAAGAGACCCAGTACTTC.

The chain has TRBV27 and TRBJ2-1, with 8 positions matching TRBD1. Germline CDR1 reads MNHEY; CDR2 reads SMNVEV (reference sequence). With V trimmed by 5 bases and J by 8 bases, 5 bases remained unmatched. The CDR3 covers 13 residues. The CDR3 region is CASSDRGGDEQFF. CDR3 DNA sequence: TGTGCCAGCAGTGACAGGGGAGGCGATGAGCAGTTCTTC.

The chain uses TRBV29-1 and TRBJ1-5; maybe TRBD1 (6 bases). Trimming shortened V by 0 bases and J by 4 bases, and 16 bases separated the two germline ends. This CDR3 contains 16 residues. The germline V gene has CDR1 SQVTM and CDR2 ANQGSEA. The CDR3 sequence is CSVEDLRTVGNQPQHF. DNA for the CDR3: TGCAGCGTTGAAGATCTTAGGACAGTGGGGAATCAGCCCCAGCATTTT.

This chain connects TRBV27 to TRBJ2-7; TRBD1 agrees at 8 bases. V trimming: 4 bases; J trimming: 0 bases; junction bases outside the gene matches: 5. CDR1 and CDR2 from the germline V gene are MNHEY and SMNVEV (reference sequence). The CDR3 loop spans 15 amino acids. The CDR3 nucleotides are TGTGCCAGCAGTTCCAGGGGGCGAAGCTCCTACGAGCAGTACTTC. Translating gives CASSSRGRSSYEQYF.

V and J are TRBV9 and TRBJ2-2, with TRBD1 matching over 8 bases. In germline, CDR1 is SGDLS, CDR2 YYNGEE. Losses at the gene ends were 3 bases for V and 0 bases for J; bases not matched to a gene: 4. The CDR3 loop spans 16 amino acids. DNA for the CDR3: TGTGCCAGCAGCGCCGGGACAGGAACGAACACCGGGGAGCTGTTTTTT. Its protein product is CASSAGTGTNTGELFF. Using reference TRBV9 and TRBJ2-2 for the parts outside the CDR3, the full variable domain is DSGVTQTPKHLITATGQRVTLRCSPRSGDLSVYWYQQSLDQGLQFLIQYYNGEERAKGNILERFSAQQFPDLHSELNLSSLELGDSALYFCASSAGTGTNTGELFFGEGSRLTVL.

CDR3 sequence (DNA): TGCGCCAGCAGCCAAGATCCGACGTATGGCATGAACACTGAAGCTTTCTTT. As protein: CASSQDPTYGMNTEAFF. This sequence joins TRBV4-3 and TRBJ1-1; D not resolved. CDR3 length: 17 amino acids. Germline loops: CDR1 LGHNA, CDR2 YSLEER. Trimming pared 0 bases from V and 0 bases from J, leaving 14 bases between.

The chain uses TRBV29-1 and TRBJ2-1; 7 bases map to TRBD2. Germline V gives CDR1 SQVTM, CDR2 ANQGSEA. J gave up 4 bases and V 6 bases, and 3 bases lay outside the gene matches. The CDR3 is 12 amino acids. The CDR3 sequence: CSVLGGYNEQFF. CDR3 coding DNA: TGCAGCGTCCTCGGGGGGTACAATGAGCAGTTCTTC.